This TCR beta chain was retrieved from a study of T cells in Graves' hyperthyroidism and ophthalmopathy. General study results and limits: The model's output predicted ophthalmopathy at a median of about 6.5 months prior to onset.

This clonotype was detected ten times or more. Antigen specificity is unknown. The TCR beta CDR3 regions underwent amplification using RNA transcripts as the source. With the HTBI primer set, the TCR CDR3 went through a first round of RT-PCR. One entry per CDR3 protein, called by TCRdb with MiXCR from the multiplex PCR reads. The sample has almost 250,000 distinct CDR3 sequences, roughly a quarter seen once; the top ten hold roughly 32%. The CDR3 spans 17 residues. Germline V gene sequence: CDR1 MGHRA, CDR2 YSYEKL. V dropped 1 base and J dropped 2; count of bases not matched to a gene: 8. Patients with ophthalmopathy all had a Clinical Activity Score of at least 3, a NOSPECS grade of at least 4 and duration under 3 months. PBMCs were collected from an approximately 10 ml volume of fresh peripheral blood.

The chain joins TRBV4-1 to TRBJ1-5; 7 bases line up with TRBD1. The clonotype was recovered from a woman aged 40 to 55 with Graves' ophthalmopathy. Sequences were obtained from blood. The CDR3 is CASSQGRLTGGNQPQHF. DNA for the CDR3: TGCGCCAGCAGCCAAGGGCGTCTCACAGGGGGCAATCAGCCCCAGCATTTT.